The sequence of this T cell receptor (delta chain) was determined in a study of gamma-delta T cells after stem cell transplantation. TCRdb re-called the RT-PCR reads using CATT. The sample records over a thousand delta-chain clones, roughly half being singletons. Sample share makes this clone large. The TCR comes from a human donor. It is not recorded whose cells these are; they may come from a transplant donor. The sample taken for sequencing was gamma-delta T cells.

The CDR3 bases are TGTGCCTGTGACACGTTACTGGGGATACGGGGCACCGATAAACTCATCTTT. This gives the protein CACDTLLGIRGTDKLIF. The rearrangement joins TRDV2 to TRDJ1; 9 bases align to TRDD3. The CDR3 has 17 amino acids. V lost 1 base to trimming and J lost 1 base; unmatched junction nucleotides: 9. CDR1 is GEAIGNYY and CDR2 is EKD in the germline V gene.